The clone carrying this T cell receptor (beta chain) was picked up many times. The data belong to a study of molecular identifiers for immune sequencing clone quantification. As previously described, bulk TCR libraries were made using listed TCR primers. TCRdb reprocessed the PCR reads via MiXCR and lists one record per CDR3 protein. The table records 80,000 to 100,000 distinct CDR3 sequences, roughly 26% of them present only once. This CDR3 region has 16 residues. CDR1 and CDR2 (germline): SGHRS, YFSETQ. Trimming cost V 0 bases and J 8 bases, with 20 bases left between them. This clonotype was sampled from a human donor in good health. Some libraries in this study had Jurkat cell RNA spiked in. This sequence joins TRBV5-1 and TRBJ1-1, with a tentative D call TRBD1 (5 bases). The specimen sequenced was naive CD8+ T cells from blood, with Jurkat cell RNA spiked in. Subset indicated: FACS-sorted CD8+CD4-CCR7+CD45RA+ naive T cells. CDR3 in amino acids: CASSLVEGTKDLEAFF. The DNA for the CDR3 is TGCGCCAGCAGCTTGGTCGAGGGGACGAAGGATTTGGAAGCTTTCTTT.